A selection of T cell receptor beta chains follows, all from one sample in a study of blood T cell repertoires in COVID-19. The data were produced by immunoSEQ multiplex PCR, yet TCRdb's version contains in-frame clones alone and is incomplete. The sample includes some 300,000 clones, 65% to 90% seen only once; the top ten take roughly 14%. The sample comprised peripheral blood. The receptors here all came from a woman in her 70s with COVID-19, enrolled during active disease. CDR3s include the opening cysteine and the closing phenylalanine or tryptophan. Fields, in order: clone size, J gene, V gene, CDR3 protein. Not all rows give a size; the values are once, few, many and, for expanded clones, a class.

- | TRBJ1-2 | TRBV2 | CASSEIGDNGYTF
once | TRBJ1-2 | TRBV28 | CASSSTPMSGYTF
- | TRBJ1-5 | TRBV4-2 | CASSQALNGILNQPQHF
- | TRBJ1-1 | TRBV11-2 | CASSLQANTEAFF
- | TRBJ2-7 | TRBV15 | CATRGSSYEQYF
- | TRBJ1-1 | TRBV11-2 | CASRRVPGGNTEAFF
- | TRBJ1-6 | TRBV5-1 | CASSLGTGEKSPLHF
once | TRBJ1-2 | TRBV5-6 | CASSLNRKDGYTF
- | TRBJ2-3 | TRBV5-1 | CASSLGGLRTDTQYF
- | TRBJ2-1 | TRBV7-2 | CASSLAGSGGAHTSSYNEQFF
- | TRBJ2-5 | TRBV3-1/TRBV3-2 | CASSQVTGTSGYSQETQYF
- | TRBJ1-1 | TRBV9 | CASSVGGGAEAFF
- | TRBJ2-4 | TRBV28 | CASSPSNIQYF
- | TRBJ1-1 | TRBV7-8 | CASSLTDTNTEAFF
- | TRBJ2-7 | TRBV5-1 | CASSYAGVDEQYF
- | TRBJ1-4 | TRBV3-1/TRBV3-2 | CASSQVGATANEKLFF
- | TRBJ2-5 | TRBV5-6 | CASSFAQRSEETQYF
- | TRBJ2-1 | TRBV21-1 | CASKKVGGYQDNEQFF
- | TRBJ2-2 | TRBV28 | CASSPSRVGELFF
few | TRBJ1-1 | TRBV6-6 | CASRLSGTGNTEAFF
- | TRBJ2-2 | TRBV7-9 | CASSLAQRGGLTGELFF
- | TRBJ1-4 | TRBV13 | CASRPVGGGEKLFF
- | TRBJ1-1 | TRBV6-2/TRBV6-3 | CASSYSGAGTGVSTEAFF
- | TRBJ1-3 | TRBV18 | CASSPSRQVLSGNTIYF
few | TRBJ1-5 | TRBV30 | CACQPGQGSQPQHF
- | TRBJ1-3 | TRBV4-1 | CASSQQALQGQQAGNTIYF
once | TRBJ2-5 | TRBV5-6 | CASSLIGLQETQYF
- | TRBJ2-3 | TRBV6-5 | CASSPGRTDTQYF
once | TRBJ2-2 | TRBV2 | CASNQQGELFF
- | TRBJ2-5 | TRBV28 | CASRSSDRARETQYF
- | TRBJ2-7 | TRBV6-5 | CASLGQNLIEQYF
- | TRBJ2-1 | TRBV24-1 | CATSDQGRNEQFF
- | TRBJ2-7 | TRBV9 | CASSAGGQNYEQYF
- | TRBJ1-1 | TRBV9 | CASSVVGEGTEAFF
few | TRBJ1-3 | TRBV5-1 | CASSQETGSGNTIYF
- | TRBJ2-7 | TRBV11-2 | CASSLAGYEQYF
- | TRBJ2-5 | TRBV30 | CAWNWGGTETQYF